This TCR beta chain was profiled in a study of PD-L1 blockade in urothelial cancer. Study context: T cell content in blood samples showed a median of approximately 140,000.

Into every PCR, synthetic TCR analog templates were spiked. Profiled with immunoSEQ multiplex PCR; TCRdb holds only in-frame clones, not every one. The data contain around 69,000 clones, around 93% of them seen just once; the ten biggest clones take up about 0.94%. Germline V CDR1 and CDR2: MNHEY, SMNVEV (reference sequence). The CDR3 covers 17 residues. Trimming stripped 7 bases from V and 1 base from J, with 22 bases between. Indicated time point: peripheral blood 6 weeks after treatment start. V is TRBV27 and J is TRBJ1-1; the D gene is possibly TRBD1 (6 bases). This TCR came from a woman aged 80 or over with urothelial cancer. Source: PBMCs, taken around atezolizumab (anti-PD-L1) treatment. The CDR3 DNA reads TGTGCCAGCATCTTACGGACAGATCGGCCTTCGAACACTGAAGCTTTCTTT. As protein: CASILRTDRPSNTEAFF.